This T cell receptor beta chain was profiled in a study of blood T cells in healthy people across ages. As regards this clonotype: The target antigen is unknown.

A second PCR, run for about 6 to 11 cycles, used a sample-barcoded 5' primer plus a J-beta primer mix. TCRdb fed the 5' RACE reads into MiXCR, producing one record per CDR3 protein. The table shows about 1.4 million distinct CDR3 sequences, with roughly 64% occurring only once. General study findings and limits: The study found more naive CD4+ cells and higher diversity in long-lived than aged donors. Naive T cell percentage by flow cytometry tracked strongly with beta diversity. There was no known CMV status for donors, so expanded clonotype changes were possibly confounded.

The germline CDR1 and CDR2 sequences are SGHTA and FQGNSA. Trimming cost V 2 bases and J 6 bases; bases outside gene matches: 5. The CDR3 is made up of 14 amino acids. V is TRBV7-2 and J is TRBJ1-1, with TRBD1 matching 8 bases. Sequencing used blood. The origin of this receptor is a young man in good health. CDR3 region: CASSLRRQGSEAFF. CDR3 in DNA: TGTGCCAGCAGCTTAAGGAGACAGGGGTCTGAAGCTTTCTTT.